This TCR beta chain was identified in a study of T cell responses to AZD1222 COVID-19 vaccine. This clone was seen only a few times. Its antigen is unknown. Assay: immunoSEQ multiplex PCR; the TCRdb copy retains only in-frame clones and omits some. The sample shows nearly 110,000 clones, 90% of them seen only once. The germline V gene encodes CDR1 SGHRS and CDR2 YFSETQ. V was clipped by 4 bases and J by 2 bases, with 15 bases between them. The CDR3 has 15 residues. The study, taken as a whole, reports: Vaccination with two AZD1222 doses was followed by a rise in Spike-specific TCR breadth and depth. Repertoire sampling happened only post peak T cell response.

Second doses at about 4 or about 12 weeks were pooled. The sequence derives from an adult who received the AZD1222 COVID-19 vaccine. The specimen comprised peripheral blood, sampled 28 days after the second AZD1222 dose. The chain links TRBV5-1 to TRBJ1-1, with D possibly TRBD1 on 6 matching bases. The chain's CDR3 is CASSDTTRGNTEAFF. Written as DNA, the CDR3 is TGCGCCAGCAGCGATACTACCAGGGGAAACACTGAAGCTTTCTTT.